The 15 T cell receptor beta chains given below trace back to one sample, sequenced in a study of OX40 agonist ivuxolimab in advanced cancers. TCRdb's copy holds only in-frame clones and misses some; the assay was immunoSEQ multiplex PCR. The repertoire holds about 100,000 clones, with approximately 90% as singletons. The input for sequencing was CD4+ or CD8+ T cells sorted from blood, taken in a trial of the OX40 agonist ivuxolimab. These receptors all come from an adult with an advanced solid tumor such as melanoma, head and neck, liver or kidney cancer.

CDR3 sequence (DNA): TGCGCCAGCAGTGACTCCTTTCCGAAAGCGCGAGAGACCCAGTACTTC. This translates into CASSDSFPKARETQYF. The chain has TRBV10-1 and TRBJ2-5; D gene ambiguous. Trimming shortened V by 3 bases and J by 4 bases, and 18 bases separated the two germline ends. The CDR3 has 16 amino acids. Germline assignment: CDR1 WNHNN and CDR2 SYGVQD (reference sequence).

The chain has TRBV6-1 and TRBJ1-1; no reliable D call. The CDR3 has 15 residues. CDR1 and CDR2 (germline): MNHNS, SASEGT. The V and J ends lost 0 bases and 1 base respectively, with 9 bases between them. This chain's CDR3 is CASSEAVITNTEAFF. The CDR3, as DNA: TGTGCCAGCAGTGAAGCGGTTATCACGAACACTGAAGCTTTCTTT.

The J gene is TRBJ2-1, the V gene TRBV6-6, with D perhaps given as TRBD1 or TRBD2 (5 bases each). The germline gives CDR1 MNHNY, CDR2 SVGAGI (reference sequence). The CDR3 runs to 15 residues. Trimming took 0 bases from V and 6 from J, leaving 12 bases between them. The DNA of the CDR3 is TGTGCCAGCAGTTACTCGGGGCAACTAGGCAATGAGCAGTTCTTC. It yields the protein CASSYSGQLGNEQFF.

V gene TRBV27 combines with J gene TRBJ2-7, with D possibly matching TRBD2 (5 bases). V was clipped by 3 bases and J by 5 bases, with 17 bases between them. Germline values: CDR1 MNHEY, CDR2 SMNVEV (reference sequence). There are 15 residues in the CDR3. The CDR3: CASSLGEGPWNEQYF. For the CDR3, the DNA is TGTGCCAGCAGTTTGGGTGAGGGTCCCTGGAACGAGCAGTACTTC.

The chain joins TRBV7-8 to TRBJ2-1; either TRBD1 or TRBD2 may fit D (5 bases each). Trimming took 6 bases from V and 10 from J, leaving 13 bases between them. This CDR3 comprises 12 residues. The germline gives CDR1 SGHVS, CDR2 FQNEAQ. The CDR3 reads CASSHPGPEQFF. As DNA, the CDR3 is TGTGCCAGCAGTCACCCGGGACCAGAGCAGTTCTTC. Together with reference TRBV7-8 and TRBJ2-1, the CDR3 gives the full variable domain: GAGVSQSPRYKVAKRGQDVALRCDPISGHVSLFWYQQALGQGPEFLTYFQNEAQLDKSGLPSDRFFAERPEGSVSTLKIQRTQQEDSAVYLCASSHPGPEQFFGPGTRLTVL.

The chain joins TRBV6-1 to TRBJ1-1; D is undetermined. Per the germline V gene, CDR1 is MNHNS and CDR2 is SASEGT. V dropped 6 bases and J dropped 0 bases, with 8 bases sitting between them. The CDR3 is made up of 13 amino acids. This chain's CDR3 is CASRRYLNTEAFF. CDR3 bases: TGTGCCAGCAGGAGGTATCTGAACACTGAAGCTTTCTTT.

This clone was observed once. V and J are TRBV6-6 and TRBJ2-7, with 8 bases aligning to TRBD1. In germline, CDR1 is MNHNY, CDR2 SVGAGI (reference sequence). J was trimmed by 2 bases and V by 4 bases; bases with no gene match: 7. There are 15 residues in the CDR3. DNA for the CDR3: TGTGCCAGCAGTTTCGGACAGGGAAGTACCTACGAGCAGTACTTC. Its translation is CASSFGQGSTYEQYF.

The chain couples TRBV6-1 to TRBJ2-3; maybe TRBD1 (6 bases). The CDR3 consists of 19 residues. Germline values: CDR1 MNHNS, CDR2 SASEGT. Trimming took 4 bases from V and 0 from J, leaving 23 bases between them. This chain's CDR3 is CASSVRLRAGTTSTDTQYF. In DNA, the CDR3 is TGTGCCAGCAGTGTACGGTTACGGGCCGGGACAACTAGCACAGATACGCAGTATTTT.

V gene TRBV10-3 combines with J gene TRBJ1-2; 8 bases map to TRBD1. The ends lost 4 bases at V and 0 bases at J; junction bases unmatched: 10. The CDR3 runs to 17 residues. In germline, CDR1 is ENHRY, CDR2 SYGVKD. CDR3 DNA: TGTGCCATCAGTGGAGTAGACAGGGGCCTGGCTAACTATGGCTACACCTTC. Its translation: CAISGVDRGLANYGYTF.

This sequence joins TRBV5-4 and TRBJ1-2, with TRBD1 identical over 7 bases. The CDR3 spans 14 residues. Germline loops: CDR1 SGHNT, CDR2 YYREEE (reference sequence). V shed 4 bases, J shed 8 bases, and the junction held 11 bases outside the gene matches. CDR3 loop: CASSRDRSSGGYTF. As DNA, the CDR3 is TGTGCCAGCAGCCGGGACAGATCTTCGGGAGGCTACACCTTC.

The rearrangement joins TRBV19 to TRBJ2-1; TRBD2 matches 8 bases. Per germline, CDR1 LNHDA and CDR2 SQIVND (reference sequence). The CDR3 runs 16 residues. With 5 bases clipped from V and 6 bases from J, the junction kept 12 bases outside the gene matches. The CDR3 loop reads CASSLTALAGSNEQFF. The DNA for the CDR3 is TGTGCCAGTAGTCTAACCGCGTTAGCGGGAAGCAATGAGCAGTTCTTC.

The chain combines TRBV5-6 with TRBJ1-2; 7 bases fit TRBD1. The CDR3 extends over 14 amino acids. With V trimmed by 4 bases and J by 8 bases, 11 bases remained unmatched. Per the germline V gene, CDR1 is SGHDT and CDR2 is YYEEEE. The CDR3 sequence is CASSTGTVVMGYTF. CDR3 coding DNA: TGTGCCAGCAGCACTGGGACAGTGGTTATGGGCTACACCTTC.

V usage is TRBV11-2 and J usage is TRBJ2-1, with 10 bases that match TRBD2. CDR1 is SGHAT and CDR2 is FQNNGV in the germline V gene. This CDR3 contains 14 residues. Trimming at V came to 3 bases and at J to 7 bases, leaving 3 bases not matched to a gene. The CDR3 loop reads CASSFSGGTNEQFF. The CDR3 DNA is TGTGCCAGCAGCTTTAGCGGGGGGACTAATGAGCAGTTCTTC.

The J gene is TRBJ1-6, the V gene TRBV5-1; possible D gene TRBD1, 6 bases. The CDR3 sequence is 16 residues long. Germline values: CDR1 SGHRS, CDR2 YFSETQ. V lost 4 bases to trimming and J lost 7 bases, with 18 bases between them. Here the CDR3 DNA reads TGCGCCAGCAGCCTAACGACAGGTTTTGACAATTCACCCCTCCACTTT. Amino acids: CASSLTTGFDNSPLHF.

The chain joins TRBV28 to TRBJ1-1; tentatively, D is TRBD1 (6 bases). Germline CDR1 MDHEN, CDR2 SYDVKM. With 7 bases removed from V and 1 base from J, the gap between germline ends came to 10 bases. CDR3 length equals 13 residues. CDR3 protein: CASKTGKNTEAFF. The CDR3 DNA reads as TGTGCCAGCAAAACAGGGAAGAACACTGAAGCTTTCTTT.